Listed below are T cell receptor beta chains from one sample, sequenced in a study of blood T cell repertoires in COVID-19. The protocol was immunoSEQ multiplex PCR, while the TCRdb copy is restricted to in-frame clones and leaves out a portion. This sample has over 200,000 clones, with about 90% found just once. Sequenced material: PBMCs or T cells enriched from blood (not recorded which). These receptors came from a young man who had recovered from COVID-19. Both conserved end residues are part of each CDR3. The order of the fields is D gene, clone size, V gene, J gene, CDR3 protein, CDR3 DNA. The D gene is left open where the match is weak. Rows may omit the clone size; those that give it use once, few, many or a size class.

D gene: -; clone size: -; V gene: TRBV10-2; J gene: TRBJ1-3; CDR3 protein: CASSDRQALSGNTIYF; CDR3 DNA: TGCGCCAGCAGTGATCGACAGGCACTCTCTGGAAACACCATATATTTT
D gene: TRBD2; clone size: -; V gene: TRBV10-3; J gene: TRBJ2-3; CDR3 protein: CAISGTSATDTQYF; CDR3 DNA: TGTGCCATCAGTGGGACTAGCGCAACAGATACGCAGTATTTT
D gene: -; clone size: -; V gene: TRBV9; J gene: TRBJ2-1; CDR3 protein: CASSPRGGTYNEQFF; CDR3 DNA: TGTGCCAGCAGCCCGCGGGGCGGGACCTACAATGAGCAGTTCTTC
D gene: TRBD1; clone size: -; V gene: TRBV11-2; J gene: TRBJ2-5; CDR3 protein: CASRRPGQAKETQYF; CDR3 DNA: TGTGCCAGCAGGCGTCCAGGACAGGCCAAAGAGACCCAGTACTTC
D gene: TRBD1; clone size: once; V gene: TRBV7-2; J gene: TRBJ2-5; CDR3 protein: CASRRTGAETQYF; CDR3 DNA: TGTGCCAGCAGACGGACAGGGGCAGAGACCCAGTACTTC
D gene: -; clone size: few; V gene: TRBV6-2/TRBV6-3; J gene: TRBJ2-7; CDR3 protein: CASSYPTRKTRPDRGEQYF; CDR3 DNA: TGTGCCAGCAGTTACCCAACCCGCAAAACTAGGCCCGACCGAGGAGAGCAGTACTTC
D gene: -; clone size: -; V gene: TRBV5-5; J gene: TRBJ1-1; CDR3 protein: CASSPGARSGMNTEAFF; CDR3 DNA: TGTGCCAGCAGCCCTGGCGCGAGATCCGGGATGAACACTGAAGCTTTCTTT
D gene: -; clone size: -; V gene: TRBV30; J gene: TRBJ1-1; CDR3 protein: CACSGGTEAFF; CDR3 DNA: TGTGCCTGTTCGGGGGGAACTGAAGCTTTCTTT
D gene: TRBD2; clone size: -; V gene: TRBV11-2; J gene: TRBJ2-7; CDR3 protein: CASSATGTSIYEQYF; CDR3 DNA: TGTGCCAGCAGCGCAACAGGGACTAGTATCTACGAGCAGTACTTC
D gene: -; clone size: -; V gene: TRBV7-8; J gene: TRBJ1-5; CDR3 protein: CASSLSGVDQPQHF; CDR3 DNA: TGTGCCAGCAGCTTATCAGGGGTGGATCAGCCCCAGCATTTT
D gene: -; clone size: -; V gene: TRBV24-1; J gene: TRBJ2-2; CDR3 protein: CATRRPGDTGELFF; CDR3 DNA: TGTGCCACCAGGCGGCCGGGAGACACCGGGGAGCTGTTTTTT
D gene: -; clone size: -; V gene: TRBV29-1; J gene: TRBJ1-1; CDR3 protein: CSVEFHEAFF; CDR3 DNA: TGCAGCGTAGAATTCCATGAAGCTTTCTTT
D gene: -; clone size: -; V gene: TRBV3-1/TRBV3-2; J gene: TRBJ2-2; CDR3 protein: CASSSGAGELFF; CDR3 DNA: TGTGCCAGCAGCTCAGGGGCCGGGGAGCTGTTTTTT
D gene: -; clone size: -; V gene: TRBV27; J gene: TRBJ1-5; CDR3 protein: CASSLGAMGNQPQHF; CDR3 DNA: TGTGCCAGCAGTTTGGGGGCTATGGGCAATCAGCCCCAGCATTTT
D gene: -; clone size: -; V gene: TRBV27; J gene: TRBJ1-6; CDR3 protein: CASSFIQGSNSPLHF; CDR3 DNA: TGTGCCAGCAGTTTCATACAGGGCAGTAATTCACCCCTCCACTTT
D gene: TRBD1; clone size: -; V gene: TRBV28; J gene: TRBJ1-2; CDR3 protein: CASSLPDRVTNGYTF; CDR3 DNA: TGTGCCAGCAGTTTACCCGACAGGGTGACAAATGGCTACACCTTC
D gene: -; clone size: -; V gene: TRBV7-9; J gene: TRBJ2-7; CDR3 protein: CASSNSGKSYEQYF; CDR3 DNA: TGTGCCAGCAGCAACTCAGGGAAAAGCTACGAGCAGTACTTC
D gene: -; clone size: -; V gene: TRBV12-3/TRBV12-4; J gene: TRBJ2-1; CDR3 protein: CASSRLGRQFF; CDR3 DNA: TGTGCCAGCAGCCGCTTGGGGAGGCAGTTCTTC
D gene: TRBD1; clone size: -; V gene: TRBV27; J gene: TRBJ1-2; CDR3 protein: CASSLRAGGAGTNYGYTF; CDR3 DNA: TGTGCCAGCAGTTTAAGGGCAGGGGGCGCAGGGACTAACTATGGCTACACCTTC
D gene: TRBD2; clone size: -; V gene: TRBV5-1; J gene: TRBJ2-1; CDR3 protein: CASSTGTSGGSSYNEQFF; CDR3 DNA: TGCGCCAGCAGCACGGGGACTAGCGGGGGGAGCTCCTACAATGAGCAGTTCTTC
D gene: -; clone size: once; V gene: TRBV29-1; J gene: TRBJ2-7; CDR3 protein: CSVEGLASGSTYEQYF; CDR3 DNA: TGCAGCGTTGAAGGGCTGGCCAGCGGGTCTACCTACGAGCAGTACTTC
D gene: -; clone size: -; V gene: TRBV7-9; J gene: TRBJ2-3; CDR3 protein: CASSLGGRSRGSTDTQYF; CDR3 DNA: TGTGCCAGCAGCTTAGGGGGTAGGAGTAGGGGCAGCACAGATACGCAGTATTTT
D gene: TRBD1; clone size: -; V gene: TRBV3-1/TRBV3-2; J gene: TRBJ1-2; CDR3 protein: CASSQDEGQERRRRLDGYTF; CDR3 DNA: TGTGCCAGCAGCCAAGATGAGGGACAGGAAAGAAGAAGGAGGCTTGATGGCTACACCTTC
D gene: TRBD1; clone size: -; V gene: TRBV5-1; J gene: TRBJ1-3; CDR3 protein: CASSLASGQGYGNTIYF; CDR3 DNA: TGCGCCAGCAGCTTGGCCTCGGGACAGGGGTATGGAAACACCATATATTTT
D gene: TRBD1; clone size: -; V gene: TRBV27; J gene: TRBJ1-5; CDR3 protein: CASSLTGTGGTQPQHF; CDR3 DNA: TGTGCCAGCAGTCTCACCGGGACAGGGGGCACTCAGCCCCAGCATTTT
D gene: TRBD2; clone size: once; V gene: TRBV19; J gene: TRBJ2-5; CDR3 protein: CASSIGTSGSPTQYF; CDR3 DNA: TGTGCCAGTAGTATCGGGACTAGCGGGAGTCCGACCCAGTACTTC
D gene: -; clone size: -; V gene: TRBV19; J gene: TRBJ1-1; CDR3 protein: CASSIKGQNTEAFF; CDR3 DNA: TGTGCCAGTAGTATAAAGGGACAGAACACTGAAGCTTTCTTT
D gene: -; clone size: -; V gene: TRBV19; J gene: TRBJ2-2; CDR3 protein: CASSIDPYTGELFF; CDR3 DNA: TGTGCCAGTAGTATAGATCCCTACACCGGGGAGCTGTTTTTT